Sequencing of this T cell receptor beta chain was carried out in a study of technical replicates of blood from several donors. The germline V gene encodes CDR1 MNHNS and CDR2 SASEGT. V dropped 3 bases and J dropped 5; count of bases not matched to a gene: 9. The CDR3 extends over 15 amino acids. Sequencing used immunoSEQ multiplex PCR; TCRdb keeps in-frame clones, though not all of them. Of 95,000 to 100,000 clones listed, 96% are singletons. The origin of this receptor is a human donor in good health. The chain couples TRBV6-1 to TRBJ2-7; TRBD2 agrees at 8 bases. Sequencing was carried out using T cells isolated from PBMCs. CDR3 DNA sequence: TGTGCCAGCAGTGAGTGGCGGCTAGCGGGCAACGAGCAGTACTTC. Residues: CASSEWRLAGNEQYF.